These 6 T cell receptor beta chains were sequenced from one sample in a study of cytomegalovirus exposure and HLA in healthy donors. PCR amplification relied on 60 Vbeta primers (plus 13 Jbeta primers). The protocol was immunoSEQ multiplex PCR, while the TCRdb copy is restricted to in-frame clones and leaves out a portion. The sample shows approximately 56,000 clones, about 71% of them seen only once. The sample was PBMCs. These TCRs come from a woman in her fifties or sixties in good health and CMV-seropositive.

This chain links TRBV14 with TRBJ2-1; possibly TRBD2 for D (5 bases). The V gene lost 2 bases and the J gene lost 4 bases, with 6 bases spanning the gap. This CDR3 spans 13 amino acids. CDR1 and CDR2 from the germline V gene are SGHDN and FVKESK. CDR3 region: CASSQRTYNEQFF. CDR3 in DNA: TGTGCCAGCAGCCAAAGGACTTACAATGAGCAGTTCTTC.

The J gene is TRBJ2-5, the V gene TRBV5-6; possibly TRBD1 for D (6 bases). Germline-derived CDR1 and CDR2 are SGHDT and YYEEEE. The CDR3 runs to 13 residues. V lost 4 bases and J lost 11, with 18 bases in between. CDR3 in DNA: TGTGCCAGCAGCAAAGGGGGTATCGAAAAGCAGTACTTC. Translating gives CASSKGGIEKQYF.

This chain uses TRBV30 with TRBJ1-2; D is ambiguous. The CDR3 covers 13 residues. The ends were cut back, 5 bases at V and 0 bases at J, with 10 bases in the middle. Germline CDR1 and CDR2: GTSNPN and SVGIG (reference sequence). CDR3 nucleotides: TGTGCCTGGGACCGGGTCCCTAACTATGGCTACACCTTC. It codes for CAWDRVPNYGYTF.

This chain links TRBV11-2 with TRBJ2-3; D not resolved. The length of the CDR3 is 15 residues. Germline lookup yields CDR1 SGHAT and CDR2 FQNNGV. Trimming pared 2 bases from V and 2 bases from J, leaving 11 bases between. CDR3 residues: CASSLTTYPTDTQYF. DNA of the CDR3: TGTGCCAGCAGCTTAACCACATATCCCACAGATACGCAGTATTTT.

The chain uses TRBV28 and TRBJ2-1; weak D call: TRBD1 (5 bases). Germline V gene data show CDR1 as MDHEN and CDR2 as SYDVKM. The CDR3 has 13 amino acids. Trimming removed 4 bases at V and 7 bases at J, with 11 bases between. The CDR3 region is CASSWGLGNEQFF. The CDR3 bases are TGTGCCAGCAGTTGGGGCCTGGGGAATGAGCAGTTCTTC.

This chain links TRBV28 with TRBJ2-7; 7 bases line up with TRBD2. The CDR3 extends over 13 amino acids. CDR1 MDHEN and CDR2 SYDVKM come from the germline V gene. V was pared by 6 bases and J by 4 bases, with 6 bases of the junction left unmatched. The CDR3 is CASRTSGTYEQYF. The CDR3 DNA follows: TGTGCCAGCAGGACGAGCGGGACTTACGAGCAGTACTTC. The whole variable domain, remainder taken from reference TRBV28 and TRBJ2-7, is DVKVTQSSRYLVKRTGEKVFLECVQDMDHENMFWYRQDPGLGLRLIYFSYDVKMKEKGDIPEGYSVSREKKERFSLILESASTNQTSMYLCASRTSGTYEQYFGPGTRLTVT.